This T cell receptor (beta chain) was identified during a study of T cells after yellow fever vaccination. V lost 0 bases and J lost 7, with 13 bases in between. Germline V CDR1 and CDR2: SGDLS, YYNGEE. The CDR3 contains 14 residues. One entry per CDR3 protein, called by TCRdb with MiXCR from the 5' RACE reads. The top ten hold 18% of the sample, which has hundreds of thousands of distinct CDR3 sequences, around 19% seen once. This clonotype has just a few counts. The chain carries TRBV9 and TRBJ2-5; tentative D call: TRBD1 (5 bases). The receptor was derived from a young man who received the YFV17D yellow fever vaccine. Sequencing was performed on PBMCs, taken before the yellow fever booster vaccination. CDR3 in amino acids: CASSVDPSQGTQYF. CDR3 in DNA: TGTGCCAGCAGCGTAGATCCCTCCCAGGGGACCCAGTACTTC. Variable domain in full (rest from reference TRBV9 and TRBJ2-5): DSGVTQTPKHLITATGQRVTLRCSPRSGDLSVYWYQQSLDQGLQFLIQYYNGEERAKGNILERFSAQQFPDLHSELNLSSLELGDSALYFCASSVDPSQGTQYFGPGTRLLVL.